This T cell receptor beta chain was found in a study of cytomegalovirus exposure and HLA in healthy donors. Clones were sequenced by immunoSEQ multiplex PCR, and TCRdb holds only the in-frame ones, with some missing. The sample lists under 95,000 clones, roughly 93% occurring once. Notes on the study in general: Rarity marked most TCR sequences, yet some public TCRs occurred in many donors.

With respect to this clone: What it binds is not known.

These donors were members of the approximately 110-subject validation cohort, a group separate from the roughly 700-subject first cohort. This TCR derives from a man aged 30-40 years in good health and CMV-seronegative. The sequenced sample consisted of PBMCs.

In nucleotides, the CDR3 is TGTGCCAGCTCACCTGGCGGGGGGAACACTGAAGCTTTCTTT. The encoded protein is CASSPGGGNTEAFF. The chain employs TRBV18 and TRBJ1-1, with a weak D call TRBD1 (5 bases). Germline lookup yields CDR1 KGHSH and CDR2 LQKENI. The V end was cut by 3 bases, the J end by 1 base, with 9 bases between. CDR3 length: 14 residues. The whole variable domain, remainder taken from reference TRBV18 and TRBJ1-1, is NAGVMQNPRHLVRRRGQEARLRCSPMKGHSHVYWYRQLPEEGLKFMVYLQKENIIDESGMPKERFSAEFPKEGPSILRIQQVVRGDSAAYFCASSPGGGNTEAFFGQGTRLTVV.